The 17 T cell receptor beta chains listed next were all sequenced from one sample in a study of OX40 agonist ivuxolimab in advanced cancers. The method was the immunoSEQ multiplex PCR assay. TCRdb limited this immuneACCESS table to in-frame rearrangements with V and J called. A share of clones is missing; checked studies link under half to unresolved V genes, and the rest is unexplained. The sample table lists 20,000 to 30,000 clones, about nine tenths of them with a count of one. The top ten hold 45% to 50% of the sample. The specimen comprised CD4+ or CD8+ T cells sorted from blood, sampled in a trial of the OX40 agonist ivuxolimab. The source of these receptors is an adult with an advanced solid tumor such as melanoma, head and neck, liver or kidney cancer.

The V call is TRBV10-3, the J call TRBJ1-1, with D hard to call. The CDR3 covers 13 residues. Germline CDR1 is ENHRY and CDR2 is SYGVKD. V shed 2 bases and J shed 4 bases, with 8 bases lying between them. In DNA, the CDR3 is TGTGCCATCAGTGAGCTAGGGCGCACTGAAGCTTTCTTT. As protein: CAISELGRTEAFF.

This chain uses TRBV5-6 with TRBJ2-5; 10 nucleotides match TRBD2. V lost 2 bases and J lost 3; bases outside the gene matches: 10. The CDR3 contains 17 residues. Per the germline V gene, CDR1 is SGHDT and CDR2 is YYEEEE. CDR3 protein: CASSLGGLAGDEETQYF. The CDR3 DNA reads as TGTGCCAGCAGCTTAGGTGGTCTAGCGGGGGATGAAGAGACCCAGTACTTC.

This clone has only one observation. The gene calls are TRBV29-1 and TRBJ2-7, with TRBD2 matching 7 bases. CDR3 length equals 13 residues. Trimming removed 0 bases from V and 9 bases from J; junction bases left unmatched: 8. Germline CDR1 and CDR2: SQVTM and ANQGSEA. CDR3 DNA: TGCAGCGTTGAAGATCTGGGGGGGGGACGGCAGTACTTC. Residues: CSVEDLGGGRQYF.

A note on this clone: Sequence at one end of the junction differs from germline and may be a read error. This chain links TRBV7-7 with TRBJ2-2; 9 nucleotides align to TRBD1. The CDR3 is 14 residues long. From germline, CDR1 is SSHAT and CDR2 FNYEAQ (reference sequence). CDR3: CASSLDRGFGELFF. The CDR3 DNA reads as TGTGCTAGCAGCCTCGACAGGGGGTTCGGGGAGCTGTTTTTT.

CDR3 sequence reads: CASSLSPGRGYNEQFF. The CDR3 bases are TGCGCCAGCAGCTTGTCCCCGGGCAGGGGGTACAATGAGCAGTTCTTC. The rearrangement links TRBV5-1 to TRBJ2-1; TRBD1 matches at 7 bases. This CDR3 comprises 16 residues. Per the germline V gene, CDR1 is SGHRS and CDR2 is YFSETQ. Trimming took 1 base from V and 4 from J; bases not matched to a gene: 8. Supplemented by reference TRBV5-1 and TRBJ2-1, the full variable domain reads KAGVTQTPRYLIKTRGQQVTLSCSPISGHRSVSWYQQTPGQGLQFLFEYFSETQRNKGNFPGRFSGRQFSNSRSEMNVSTLELGDSALYLCASSLSPGRGYNEQFFGPGTRLTVL.

This clone was detected a few times. The chain uses TRBV2 and TRBJ2-6; possibly TRBD1 for D (6 bases). The germline V gene has CDR1 SNHLY and CDR2 FYNNEI. The germline V and J ends were trimmed by 9 bases and 1 base, with 16 bases remaining between them. The CDR3 totals 16 residues. The CDR3 loop reads CAREAQGVSGANVLTF. The CDR3 bases are TGTGCCAGGGAGGCACAGGGCGTGTCTGGGGCCAACGTCCTGACTTTC.

The CDR3 is CASRRELGQGARYGYTF. The CDR3, as DNA: TGTGCCAGCAGACGAGAGCTAGGACAGGGGGCGCGGTATGGCTACACCTTC. This chain links TRBV5-6 with TRBJ1-2, with 11 bases that match TRBD1. From germline, CDR1 is SGHDT and CDR2 YYEEEE. The CDR3 covers 17 residues. Germline trimming cut 5 bases from V and 5 bases from J; bases unmatched to any gene: 14.

A single count supports this clone. The chain has TRBV4-3 and TRBJ2-1; TRBD2 aligns across 10 bases. Germline CDR1 LGHNA, CDR2 YSLEER. The CDR3 covers 16 residues. V lost 5 bases and J lost 0; bases outside the gene matches: 4. The CDR3 loop reads CASSYRLAGSYNEQFF. The CDR3 bases are TGCGCCAGCAGCTACAGACTAGCGGGCTCCTACAATGAGCAGTTCTTC.

J is TRBJ2-7 and V is TRBV5-1, with a weak D call TRBD1 (6 bases). CDR3 length: 15 amino acids. Trimming shortened V by 1 base and J by 2 bases, and 13 bases separated the two germline ends. Germline CDR1 SGHRS, CDR2 YFSETQ. The CDR3 sequence is CASSLSGDIPYEQYF. The CDR3 nucleotides read TGCGCCAGCAGCTTGTCAGGGGACATACCCTACGAGCAGTACTTC.

This chain joins TRBV19 and TRBJ2-1; 10 nucleotides line up with TRBD2. Germline lookup yields CDR1 LNHDA and CDR2 SQIVND (reference sequence). The V and J ends lost 0 bases and 5 bases, in that order; junction bases with no gene match: 4. The CDR3 has 16 amino acids. The CDR3 sequence is CASSIEGSGRDNEQFF. The CDR3 DNA reads as TGTGCCAGTAGTATAGAAGGGAGCGGGAGGGACAATGAGCAGTTCTTC.

The chain links TRBV28 to TRBJ2-7; D may be TRBD2 (9 bases). Trimming shortened V by 6 bases and J by 5 bases, and 17 bases separated the two germline ends. The CDR3 runs to 14 residues. Germline loops: CDR1 MDHEN, CDR2 SYDVKM. The CDR3 nucleotides are TGTGCCAGCAGCCCAGGGGGCGGGAGGGACGAGCAGTACTTC. It codes for CASSPGGGRDEQYF.

The chain uses TRBV5-5 and TRBJ1-1; no reliable D call. The V end was cut by 3 bases, the J end by 0 bases, with 12 bases between. Germline V CDR1 and CDR2: SGHKS, YYEKEE (reference sequence). The CDR3 loop spans 15 amino acids. In nucleotides, the CDR3 is TGTGCCAGCAGCTCAGAAACGAGGGTGAACACTGAAGCTTTCTTT. Its protein is CASSSETRVNTEAFF.

The rearrangement uses TRBV19 and TRBJ2-1; 14 positions agree with TRBD2. The CDR3 consists of 13 residues. V shed 10 bases, J shed 7 bases, and the junction held 3 bases outside the gene matches. Germline V CDR1 and CDR2: LNHDA, SQIVND (reference sequence). The CDR3 is CATGTSGSNEQFF. The DNA for the CDR3 is TGTGCCACCGGGACTAGCGGGAGTAATGAGCAGTTCTTC.

The J gene is TRBJ2-7, the V gene TRBV11-3; D not certain. Germline CDR1 is SGHNT and CDR2 is YENEEA. The CDR3 is made up of 12 amino acids. Trimming shortened V by 7 bases and J by 5 bases, and 12 bases separated the two germline ends. CDR3 bases: TGTGCCAGCACTGTGGGCCCCGACGAGCAGTACTTC. It yields the protein CASTVGPDEQYF.

V and J are TRBV29-1 and TRBJ1-1, with TRBD1 matching 8 bases. Germline loops: CDR1 SQVTM, CDR2 ANQGSEA. CDR3 size: 14 residues. Trimming at V came to 1 base and at J to 5 bases, leaving 6 bases not matched to a gene. CDR3 nucleotides: TGCAGCGTTGAAGTCAGGGGGCGAGGTACTGAAGCTTTCTTT. Translation: CSVEVRGRGTEAFF.

The V gene is TRBV27, the J gene TRBJ2-4; the D gene is possibly TRBD2 (6 bases). The CDR3 runs to 15 residues. V was clipped by 4 bases and J by 2 bases, with 12 bases between them. The germline V gene encodes CDR1 MNHEY and CDR2 SMNVEV (reference sequence). CDR3 in amino acids: CASSYAGLSKNIQYF. CDR3 nucleotides: TGTGCCAGCAGTTACGCGGGACTTTCCAAAAACATTCAGTACTTC.

The chain links TRBV9 to TRBJ2-3; tentative D call: TRBD1 (6 bases). CDR3 length: 19 residues. V was shortened by 0 bases and J by 1 base, with 21 bases between the two germline ends. Germline V gene sequence: CDR1 SGDLS, CDR2 YYNGEE. The CDR3 bases are TGTGCCAGCAGCGTAGGATCGGGGACACTCCCTTCTCGCACAGATACGCAGTATTTT. It specifies CASSVGSGTLPSRTDTQYF.